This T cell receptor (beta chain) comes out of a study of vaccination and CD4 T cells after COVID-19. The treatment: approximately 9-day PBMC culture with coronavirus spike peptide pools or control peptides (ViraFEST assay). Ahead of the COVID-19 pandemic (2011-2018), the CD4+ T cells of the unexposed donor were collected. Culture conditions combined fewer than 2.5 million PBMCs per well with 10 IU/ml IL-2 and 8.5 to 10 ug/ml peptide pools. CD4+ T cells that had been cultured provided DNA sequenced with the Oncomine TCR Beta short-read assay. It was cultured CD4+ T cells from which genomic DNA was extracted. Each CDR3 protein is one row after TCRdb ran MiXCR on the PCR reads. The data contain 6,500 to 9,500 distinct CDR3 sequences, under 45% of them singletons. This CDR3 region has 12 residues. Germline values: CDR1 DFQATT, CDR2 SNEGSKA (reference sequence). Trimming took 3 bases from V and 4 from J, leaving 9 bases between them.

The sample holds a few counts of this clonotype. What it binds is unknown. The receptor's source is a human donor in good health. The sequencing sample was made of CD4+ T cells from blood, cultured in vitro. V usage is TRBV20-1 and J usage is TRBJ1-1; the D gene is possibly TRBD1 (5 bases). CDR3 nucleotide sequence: TGCAGTGCTAGTCGGAGGGGCACTGAAGCTTTCTTT. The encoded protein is CSASRRGTEAFF.